The sequence of this T cell receptor (beta chain) was determined in a study of T cell changes during pregnancy in multiple sclerosis. Profiling relied on immunoSEQ multiplex PCR, and the TCRdb table lists in-frame clones only, not all of them. Found here are approximately 50,000 clones, less than 95% of them singletons; the top ten hold 0.31%. The table lists this clone with a count of one. Per the germline V gene, CDR1 is MNHNS and CDR2 is SASEGT. This CDR3 region has 13 residues. Trimming shortened V by 6 bases and J by 7 bases, and 13 bases separated the two germline ends. The sequencing here drew on CD4+ T cells from peripheral blood mononuclear cells, taken in the third trimester of pregnancy. V usage is TRBV6-1 and J usage is TRBJ1-5; D not certain. This TCR derives from a female donor with multiple sclerosis, enrolled in a pregnancy study. The CDR3 region has the DNA TGTGCCAGCAGGGCGGACTATGGGCAGCCCCAGCATTTT. Encoded protein: CASRADYGQPQHF.